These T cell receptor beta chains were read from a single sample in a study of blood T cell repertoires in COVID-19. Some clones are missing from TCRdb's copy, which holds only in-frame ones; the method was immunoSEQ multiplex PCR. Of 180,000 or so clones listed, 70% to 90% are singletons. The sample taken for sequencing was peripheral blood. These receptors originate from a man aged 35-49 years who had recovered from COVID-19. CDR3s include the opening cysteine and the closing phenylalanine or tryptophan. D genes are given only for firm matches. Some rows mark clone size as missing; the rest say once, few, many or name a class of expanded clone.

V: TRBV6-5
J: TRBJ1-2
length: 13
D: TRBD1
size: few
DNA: TGTGCCAGCAGATGGACAGGCAGCAATGGCTACACCTTC
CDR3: CASRWTGSNGYTF

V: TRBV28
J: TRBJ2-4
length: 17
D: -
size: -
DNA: TGTGCCAGCATTTCCCGGAGAGAATCCTTTGACAAAAACATTCAGTACTTC
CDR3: CASISRRESFDKNIQYF

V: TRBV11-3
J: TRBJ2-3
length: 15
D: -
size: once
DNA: TGTGCCAGCAGCTCCTCGGCGGGGGCCGTCGCGGGGCAGTATTTT
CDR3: CASSSSAGAVAGQYF

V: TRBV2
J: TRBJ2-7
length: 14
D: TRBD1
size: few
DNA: TGTGCCAGCAGCCCCGGGACAGGGTTCTACGAGCAGTACTTC
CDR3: CASSPGTGFYEQYF

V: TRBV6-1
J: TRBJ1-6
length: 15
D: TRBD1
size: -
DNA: TGTGCCAGCAGTGAAGGCGGACAGGGGGTATCACCCCTCCACTTT
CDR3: CASSEGGQGVSPLHF

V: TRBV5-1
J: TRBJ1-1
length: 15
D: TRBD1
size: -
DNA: TGCGCCAGCAGCTTGCAGGGACAGATGAACACTGAAGCTTTCTTT
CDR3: CASSLQGQMNTEAFF

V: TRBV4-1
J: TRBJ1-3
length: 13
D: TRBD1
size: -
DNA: TGCGCCAGCAGCAACGGACAGGGGAACACCATATATTTT
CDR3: CASSNGQGNTIYF

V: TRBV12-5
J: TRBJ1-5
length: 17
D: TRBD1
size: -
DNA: TGTGCTAGTGGTTTGCCAGGACAGGGGGCCATCGGGCAGCCCCAGCATTTT
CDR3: CASGLPGQGAIGQPQHF

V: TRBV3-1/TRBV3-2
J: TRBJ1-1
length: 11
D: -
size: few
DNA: TGTGCCAGCAGCCGGGAGTCTGAAGCTTTCTTT
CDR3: CASSRESEAFF

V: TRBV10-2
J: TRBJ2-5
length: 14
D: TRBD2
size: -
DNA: TGCGCCAGTGCCGGGACTAGCGGGCCAGAGACCCAGTACTTC
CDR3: CASAGTSGPETQYF

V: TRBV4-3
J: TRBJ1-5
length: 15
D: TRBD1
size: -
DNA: TGCGCCAGCAGCCAAGGGACAGGGCGGAATCAGCCCCAGCATTTT
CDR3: CASSQGTGRNQPQHF

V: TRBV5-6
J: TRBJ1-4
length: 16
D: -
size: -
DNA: TGTGCCAGCAGCTTGAACTCCCCATTCGCGGGTGAAAAACTGTTTTTT
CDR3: CASSLNSPFAGEKLFF

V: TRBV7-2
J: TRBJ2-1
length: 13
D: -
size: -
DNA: TGTGCCAGCAGCCTGACTAGTTTGGATGAGCAGTTCTTC
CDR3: CASSLTSLDEQFF

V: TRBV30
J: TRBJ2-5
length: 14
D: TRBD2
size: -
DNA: TGTGCCTTTGAGCTAGCGGGTCGCCAAGAGACCCAGTACTTC
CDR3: CAFELAGRQETQYF

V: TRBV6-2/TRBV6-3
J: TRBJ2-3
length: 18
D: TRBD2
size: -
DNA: TGTGCCAGCAGTAAACCAAGACTAGCGGGGGGGCCCACAGATACGCAGTATTTT
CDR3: CASSKPRLAGGPTDTQYF

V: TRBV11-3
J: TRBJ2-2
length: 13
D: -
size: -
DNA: TGTGCCAGCAGCCTAGCCCGTATCGGGGAGCTGTTTTTT
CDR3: CASSLARIGELFF

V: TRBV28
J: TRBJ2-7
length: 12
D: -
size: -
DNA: TGTGCCAGCAGTTTACAGAGGTACGAGCAGTACTTC
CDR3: CASSLQRYEQYF

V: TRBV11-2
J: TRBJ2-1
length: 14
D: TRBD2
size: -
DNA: TGTGCCAGCAGCAGTAGCGGGGCCTACAATGAGCAGTTCTTC
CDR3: CASSSSGAYNEQFF

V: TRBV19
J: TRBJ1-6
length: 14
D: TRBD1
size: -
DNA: TGTGCCAGTAGTTCTGACAGGGTCAATTCACCCCTCCACTTT
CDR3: CASSSDRVNSPLHF

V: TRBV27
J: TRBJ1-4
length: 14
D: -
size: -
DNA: TGTGCCAGCAGTAAGCCAGGGTATAATGAAAAACTGTTTTTT
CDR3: CASSKPGYNEKLFF

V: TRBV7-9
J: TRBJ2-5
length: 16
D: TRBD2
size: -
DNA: TGTGCCAGCAGCACCGTAGCGGGGGGCGATCAAGAGACCCAGTACTTC
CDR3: CASSTVAGGDQETQYF

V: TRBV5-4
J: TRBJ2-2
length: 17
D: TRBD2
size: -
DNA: TGTGCCAGCAGCCATAGGACTAGCGGAGTCCGCACCGGGGAGCTGTTTTTT
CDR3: CASSHRTSGVRTGELFF

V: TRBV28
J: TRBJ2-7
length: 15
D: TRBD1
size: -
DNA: TGTGCCAGCAGTCCCGCAGGGGGATTGACCTACGAGCAGTACTTC
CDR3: CASSPAGGLTYEQYF

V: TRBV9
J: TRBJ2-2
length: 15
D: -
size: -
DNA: TGTGCCAGCGGAGCCGGGACACCAAACACCGGGGAGCTGTTTTTT
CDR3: CASGAGTPNTGELFF

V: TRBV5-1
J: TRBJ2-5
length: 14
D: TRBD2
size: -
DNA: TGCGCCAGCAGCTTGTCCGGGGGGATAGAGACCCAGTACTTC
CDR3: CASSLSGGIETQYF

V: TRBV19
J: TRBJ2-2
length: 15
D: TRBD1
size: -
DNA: TGTGCCAGTAGTTCCCCCCGGGACAGGGCCGGGGAGCTGTTTTTT
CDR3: CASSSPRDRAGELFF

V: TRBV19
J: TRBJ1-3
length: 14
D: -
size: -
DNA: TGTGCCAGTAGTATGAGGGAAGGAGGAAACACCATATATTTT
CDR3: CASSMREGGNTIYF

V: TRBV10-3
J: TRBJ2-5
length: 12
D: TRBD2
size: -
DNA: TGTGCCACGGGACTAGCGGAAGAGACCCAGTACTTC
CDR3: CATGLAEETQYF

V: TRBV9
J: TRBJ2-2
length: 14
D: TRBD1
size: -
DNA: TGTGCCAGCAGCGTTCAGGGGGACACCGGGGAGCTGTTTTTT
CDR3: CASSVQGDTGELFF